This TCR beta chain came from a study of blood T cells in healthy people across ages. There are many counts of this clonotype. The CDR3 contains 17 residues. Germline V gene data show CDR1 as SGHVS and CDR2 as FNYEAQ. The V end was cut by 5 bases, the J end by 0 bases, with 14 bases between. With a J-beta primer mix and a sample-barcoded 5' primer, a second PCR ran about 6 to 11 cycles. TCRdb re-called the 5' RACE reads through MiXCR, storing one row per CDR3 protein. The sample includes 870,000 or so distinct CDR3 sequences, 25% to 30% of them seen just once. Sequenced material: blood. V usage is TRBV7-6 and J usage is TRBJ2-6, with D tentatively TRBD2 (6 bases). This clonotype originated in a woman older than 75 in good health. The CDR3 DNA reads as TGTGCCAGCAGCCCGTACACGGGAGCCTCTGGGGCCAACGTCCTGACTTTC. Its protein product is CASSPYTGASGANVLTF. Drawing the rest from reference TRBV7-6 and TRBJ2-6, the complete variable domain is GAGVSQSPRYKVTKRGQDVALRCDPISGHVSLYWYRQALGQGPEFLTYFNYEAQQDKSGLPNDRFSAERPEGSISTLTIQRTEQRDSAMYRCASSPYTGASGANVLTFGAGSRLTVL.